Listed below are T cell receptor beta chains from one sample, sequenced in a study of blood T cell repertoires in COVID-19. Clones were sequenced by immunoSEQ multiplex PCR, and TCRdb holds only the in-frame ones, with some missing. The profile shows around 57,000 clones, 87% of them singletons. The sequenced sample consisted of peripheral blood. These receptors were obtained from a woman at least 80 years old with COVID-19, enrolled during active disease. The CDR3 runs from the conserved cysteine through the conserved F or W. Each record gives: CDR3 DNA, CDR3 protein, J gene, clone size, D gene, V gene. The D gene is left open where the match is weak. Clone size is given for some rows only: seen once, a few or many times, or a class if the clone is expanded.

TGTGCCAGTAGTATAGACAGGGGATCCTACGAGCAGTACTTC CASSIDRGSYEQYF TRBJ2-7 NA NA TRBV19
TGTGCCAGCAGCGTAGAGGGAGGGGGGGCTTATGAGACCCAGTACTTC CASSVEGGGAYETQYF TRBJ2-5 once NA TRBV9
TGTGCCAGCAGCAAGACAGGGGGCCTCTCCTACAATGAGCAGTTCTTC CASSKTGGLSYNEQFF TRBJ2-1 NA TRBD1 TRBV5-5
TGTGCCAGCACCTACCTTAGCCAATTGGGCTACACCTTC CASTYLSQLGYTF TRBJ1-2 once NA TRBV7-9
TGTGCCAGCAGCCAAGCAGCTGGGAGTCCCCAGTACTTC CASSQAAGSPQYF TRBJ2-5 NA NA TRBV3-1/TRBV3-2
TGTGCCAGCAGCTCCCCCCTCCCCGCCGGTGAGCAGTTCTTC CASSSPLPAGEQFF TRBJ2-1 NA NA TRBV7-9
TGTGCCAGCAACTCAGACAGCCGAAGACATAAAGCCAAAAACATTCAGTACTTC CASNSDSRRHKAKNIQYF TRBJ2-4 NA NA TRBV7-7
TGTGCCAGCAGCGGAGGGATTGTAACCGGGGAGCTGTTTTTT CASSGGIVTGELFF TRBJ2-2 NA NA TRBV7-9
TGTGCCAGCGCCAGAGGGAACTATGGCTACACCTTC CASARGNYGYTF TRBJ1-2 once NA TRBV3-1/TRBV3-2
TGTGCCAGCAGCGTAGATCCGGGAGAAGAGACCCAGTACTTC CASSVDPGEETQYF TRBJ2-5 NA NA TRBV9
TGTGCCAGCTCACCAGGGGGGGCTAACTATGGCTACACCTTC CASSPGGANYGYTF TRBJ1-2 once NA TRBV18
TGTGCCAGTAGTATGGCTCTAGCCAAAAACATTCAGTACTTC CASSMALAKNIQYF TRBJ2-4 NA NA TRBV19
TGTGCCAGCAGCTTAGGGGACAGGGGCTACGAGCAGTACTTC CASSLGDRGYEQYF TRBJ2-7 NA TRBD1 TRBV7-8
TGTGCCAGCAGTTCAAGGGGGCTAGGGGCCTACAATGAGCAGTTCTTC CASSSRGLGAYNEQFF TRBJ2-1 NA TRBD1 TRBV27
TGTGCCTCCGGGACTTGGCGGGATACGCAGTATTTT CASGTWRDTQYF TRBJ2-3 NA NA TRBV7-2
TGTGCCAGCGACGCGAGGCGGGGGGCCGGGGATACGCAGTATTTT CASDARRGAGDTQYF TRBJ2-3 NA TRBD2 TRBV11-2
TGTGCCAGCACCCAACCGAGGGGAAACACCATATATTTT CASTQPRGNTIYF TRBJ1-3 NA NA TRBV12-3/TRBV12-4
TGTGCCAGCAGCCAACGGGGGGCAAGCACCGGGGAGCTGTTTTTT CASSQRGASTGELFF TRBJ2-2 NA NA TRBV3-1/TRBV3-2
TGTGCCAGCAGCCAAGTTCTACGGAGGGAGGCCCTGACAGATACGCAGTATTTT CASSQVLRREALTDTQYF TRBJ2-3 NA NA TRBV14
TGTGCCAGCAGTTTAACAGGGAATACTGAAGCTTTCTTT CASSLTGNTEAFF TRBJ1-1 NA NA TRBV2
TGCGGAACCGCCGAGGAGCCGAACACTGAAGCTTTCTTT CGTAEEPNTEAFF TRBJ1-1 NA NA TRBV29-1
TGTGCCAGCAGCTTAGAGGGGGCACGGGGCTACACCTTC CASSLEGARGYTF TRBJ1-2 NA TRBD1 TRBV7-9
TGTGCCAGCAGGGGACTAGCGGGGGTCTACGAGCAGTACTTC CASRGLAGVYEQYF TRBJ2-7 NA TRBD2 TRBV6-5
TGTGCCAGCTCACCAGGGACAGCTGGAAACACCATATATTTT CASSPGTAGNTIYF TRBJ1-3 NA TRBD1 TRBV18
TGCGCCAGCAGCTTGGATGGGGCCCGATTTAAAGCTTTCTTT CASSLDGARFKAFF TRBJ1-1 NA NA TRBV5-1
TGTGCCAGCAGATCCTTGCGGGGGGCTGGGGATACGCAGTATTTT CASRSLRGAGDTQYF TRBJ2-3 NA TRBD2 TRBV2
TGTGCCAGCAGCTCGCTATTGGACACCCCTCTCTACGAGCAGTACTTC CASSSLLDTPLYEQYF TRBJ2-7 NA NA TRBV5-5
TGCGCCAGCAGCCTTGCGGCAGGGGGATTCGAGACCCAGTACTTC CASSLAAGGFETQYF TRBJ2-5 once TRBD1 TRBV5-1
TGCGCCAGCAAGATCGGACAGGCCTACGAGCAGTACTTC CASKIGQAYEQYF TRBJ2-7 NA TRBD1 TRBV5-1
TGCAGCGTTGTGGGACAGGGGGGACAGCCCCAGCATTTT CSVVGQGGQPQHF TRBJ1-5 few TRBD1 TRBV29-1
TGCAGCGTTTCTGGACAGGGTCGGTACGAGCAGTACTTC CSVSGQGRYEQYF TRBJ2-7 few TRBD1 TRBV29-1
TGTGCCAGCAGGGGACAGGGCGCTAACTATGGCTACACCTTC CASRGQGANYGYTF TRBJ1-2 few TRBD1 TRBV7-9
TGTGCCAGCTCACCCGGGGACACCATATATTTT CASSPGDTIYF TRBJ1-3 NA NA TRBV18